Each of the 23 T cell receptor beta chains below was sequenced from the same sample in a study of shared clonotypes between healthy human individuals. Profiled with immunoSEQ multiplex PCR; TCRdb holds only in-frame clones, not every one. Found here are about 2.4 million clones, roughly 93% of them singletons; the top ten hold 0.36%. The sample taken for sequencing was naive CD4+ T cells from PBMCs. The subset denotes: CD45RA+ positively selected. These receptors were collected from a man aged 18 to 29 in good health. Some clones in this sample may be carry-over from other donors' samples.

The CDR3 here is CASTLQDRGNTEAFF. CDR3 nucleotides: TGTGCCAGCACCTTACAGGACAGGGGAAACACTGAAGCTTTCTTT. This chain links TRBV21-1 with TRBJ1-1; the D call of TRBD1 is as the table states it, not checked on the DNA. TRBV21-1 is an annotated pseudogene. The CDR3 covers 15 residues.

The rearrangement joins TRBV9 to TRBJ2-2; 8 bases are shared with TRBD1. Germline loops: CDR1 SGDLS, CDR2 YYNGEE. V lost 7 bases and J lost 1; bases outside the gene matches: 3. This CDR3 is 14 amino acids long. CDR3 protein: CASRDRRNTGELFF. The CDR3 DNA sequence: TGTGCCAGCCGGGACAGGAGGAACACCGGGGAGCTGTTTTTT.

The chain couples TRBV27 to TRBJ2-2; 7 nucleotides match TRBD1. V was clipped by 5 bases and J by 6 bases; unmatched bases: 12. In germline, CDR1 is MNHEY, CDR2 SMNVEV (reference sequence). The CDR3 totals 16 residues. The CDR3 region has the DNA TGTGCCAGCAGTGACCCCCCGACAGGGTTCTCCGGGGAGCTGTTTTTT. Translation: CASSDPPTGFSGELFF.

The chain links TRBV4-3 to TRBJ2-5, with a tentative D call TRBD2 (5 bases). The ends were cut back, 1 base at V and 0 bases at J, with 9 bases in the middle. The germline CDR1 and CDR2 sequences are LGHNA and YSLEER. The CDR3 sequence is 15 residues long. CDR3 in DNA: TGCGCCAGCAGCCAAGGGTCGGGGTACCAAGAGACCCAGTACTTC. Its translation is CASSQGSGYQETQYF.

The V and J genes are TRBV2 and TRBJ1-3; weak D call: TRBD1 (6 bases). Germline CDR1 SNHLY, CDR2 FYNNEI. The CDR3 runs 17 residues. The germline V and J ends were trimmed by 4 bases and 0 bases, with 16 bases remaining between them. The CDR3 coding sequence is TGTGCCAGCAGTGTATTTTCTGGGACACCCTCTGGAAACACCATATATTTT. Protein sequence: CASSVFSGTPSGNTIYF. Looking up the rest from reference TRBV2 and TRBJ1-3 gives the full variable domain: EPEVTQTPSHQVTQMGQEVILRCVPISNHLYFYWYRQILGQKVEFLVSFYNNEISEKSEIFDDQFSVERPDGSNFTLKIRSTKLEDSAMYFCASSVFSGTPSGNTIYFGEGSWLTVV.

The gene calls are TRBV2 and TRBJ2-4; D not resolved. The CDR3 contains 12 residues. From germline, CDR1 is SNHLY and CDR2 FYNNEI. The ends were cut back, 8 bases at V and 2 bases at J, with 7 bases in the middle. The CDR3, as DNA: TGTGCCAGCCCCGGGCCCAAAAACATTCAGTACTTC. Translating gives CASPGPKNIQYF.

The genes are TRBV6-5 and TRBJ1-1; D ambiguous. The CDR3 sequence is 13 residues long. Germline-derived CDR1 and CDR2 are MNHEY and SVGAGI. V lost 10 bases, J lost 3 bases, and 15 bases lay in between. DNA of the CDR3: TGTGCCACCGGCCGACGGACGGACACTGAAGCTTTCTTT. Translating gives CATGRRTDTEAFF.

This sequence joins TRBV6-1 and TRBJ1-5, with a weak D call TRBD1 (6 bases). Germline CDR1 is MNHNS and CDR2 is SASEGT. Trimming removed 0 bases at V and 0 bases at J, with 12 bases between. The CDR3 is made up of 17 amino acids. The CDR3 coding sequence is TGTGCCAGCAGTGAAGCCAGGGGCCTATATAGCAATCAGCCCCAGCATTTT. Protein: CASSEARGLYSNQPQHF.

The chain is built from TRBV11-3 and TRBJ2-2; perhaps TRBD1 as D (6 bases). The V and J ends lost 0 bases and 3 bases respectively, with 17 bases between them. The CDR3 has 18 amino acids. Per the germline V gene, CDR1 is SGHNT and CDR2 is YENEEA. The DNA of the CDR3 is TGTGCCAGCAGCTTAGAAGGGTGGGGGCAGTCCGACACCGGGGAGCTGTTTTTT. The encoded protein is CASSLEGWGQSDTGELFF.

The chain combines TRBV19 with TRBJ2-1, with TRBD2 matching over 7 bases. V dropped 5 bases and J dropped 4; count of bases not matched to a gene: 5. CDR3 size: 14 residues. Per germline, CDR1 LNHDA and CDR2 SQIVND (reference sequence). Written as DNA, the CDR3 is TGTGCCAGTAGTGCGAGCGGGAAATACAATGAGCAGTTCTTC. Translating gives CASSASGKYNEQFF.

The count of this clone is one. The chain recombines TRBV5-1 with TRBJ2-1, with 11 bases that match TRBD2. This CDR3 comprises 16 residues. The germline V gene encodes CDR1 SGHRS and CDR2 YFSETQ. J gave up 5 bases and V 0 bases, and 4 bases lay outside the gene matches. The CDR3 loop reads CASSLGGTSGDNEQFF. CDR3 nucleotides: TGCGCCAGCAGCTTGGGTGGGACTAGCGGAGACAATGAGCAGTTCTTC.

The chain carries TRBV7-9 and TRBJ1-2; no definite D call. The CDR3 runs to 12 residues. Germline V gene lookup returns CDR1 SEHNR and CDR2 FQNEAQ (reference sequence). V lost 1 base and J lost 13, with 13 bases in between. The CDR3 sequence: CASSLVGRSFTF. CDR3 nucleotide sequence: TGTGCCAGCAGCTTAGTGGGCAGGTCCTTCACCTTC.

The chain combines TRBV5-1 with TRBJ2-5; D is ambiguous. The CDR3 runs to 13 residues. Germline V lookup: CDR1 SGHRS, CDR2 YFSETQ. V was trimmed by 4 bases and J by 4 bases, leaving 11 bases between them. The CDR3 here is CASSRSEAETQYF. The DNA of the CDR3 is TGCGCCAGCAGCCGCAGTGAGGCAGAGACCCAGTACTTC.

Notes on this clone: Other nucleotide sequences in the sample specify the same CDR3. The V call is TRBV5-1, the J call TRBJ2-5; a weak D match, TRBD1 (6 bases). This CDR3 region has 13 residues. Trimming took 3 bases from V and 2 from J, leaving 8 bases between them. The germline gives CDR1 SGHRS, CDR2 YFSETQ. DNA for the CDR3: TGCGCCAGCAGCTCAGACAGGCAAGAGACCCAGTACTTC. It yields the protein CASSSDRQETQYF.

The V gene is TRBV20-1, the J gene TRBJ2-7; D is undetermined. The CDR3 covers 11 residues. Per germline, CDR1 DFQATT and CDR2 SNEGSKA (reference sequence). V was cut by 5 bases and J by 0 bases, with 5 bases left in between. This CDR3 is CSAPFSYEQYF. As DNA, the CDR3 is TGCAGTGCTCCCTTCTCCTACGAGCAGTACTTC.

V usage is TRBV11-2 and J usage is TRBJ2-5, with 7 nucleotides matching TRBD1. In germline, CDR1 is SGHAT, CDR2 FQNNGV. V lost 1 base and J lost 2; bases outside the gene matches: 10. This CDR3 is built from 17 residues. CDR3 sequence: CASSLGVEGAFQETQYF. The CDR3 nucleotides are TGTGCCAGCAGCTTAGGAGTTGAGGGGGCTTTTCAAGAGACCCAGTACTTC.

The chain links TRBV7-3 to TRBJ2-1, with TRBD2 matching over 9 bases. This CDR3 contains 15 residues. The germline gives CDR1 SGHTA, CDR2 FQGTGA. The V gene end was trimmed by 2 bases and the J gene end by 9 bases; junction bases not matched to a gene: 8. This CDR3 reads CASSLGGRGLSEQFF. CDR3 DNA sequence: TGTGCCAGCAGCTTAGGCGGGAGGGGATTAAGTGAGCAGTTCTTC.

The chain joins TRBV7-8 to TRBJ2-2; 7 bases are shared with TRBD1. V shed 4 bases, J shed 6 bases, and the junction held 5 bases outside the gene matches. The CDR3 is 14 amino acids. Germline loops: CDR1 SGHVS, CDR2 FQNEAQ. The CDR3 protein is CASSSNRGAGELFF. The DNA for the CDR3 is TGTGCCAGCAGCTCCAACAGGGGAGCCGGGGAGCTGTTTTTT.

The chain couples TRBV9 to TRBJ2-2; 8 positions agree with TRBD2. The CDR3 extends over 17 amino acids. J lost 7 bases, V lost 4 bases, and 15 bases had no gene match. Germline V gene data show CDR1 as SGDLS and CDR2 as YYNGEE. The CDR3 DNA is TGTGCCAGCAGCCCCGGGAGGGGAACCCGTCAGGTCGGGGAGCTGTTTTTT. This codes for CASSPGRGTRQVGELFF.

For the CDR3, the DNA is TGCGCCAGCAGCCAAGCTAGCGGGAGGGGAGATACGCAGTATTTT. This translates into CASSQASGRGDTQYF. The rearrangement joins TRBV4-3 to TRBJ2-3; TRBD2 aligns across 12 bases. Losses at the gene ends were 1 base for V and 5 bases for J; bases not matched to a gene: 1. The CDR3 has 15 amino acids. The germline V gene has CDR1 LGHNA and CDR2 YSLEER.

For the CDR3, the DNA is TGTGCCAGCAGCAAAGGGGGCCGGGTTAACTATGGCTACACCTTC. Its protein is CASSKGGRVNYGYTF. The V gene is TRBV21-1, the J gene TRBJ1-2; TRBD1, the table's D call, was not compared with the DNA. TRBV21-1 constitutes a pseudogene. The CDR3 extends over 15 amino acids.

This clone was observed a single time. V is TRBV29-1 and J is TRBJ1-4; 8 bases match TRBD1. The V and J ends lost 0 bases and 6 bases, in that order; junction bases with no gene match: 6. The CDR3 consists of 15 residues. CDR1 and CDR2 (germline): SQVTM, ANQGSEA. The CDR3 region is CSVEDSGTGYEKLFF. The CDR3 coding sequence is TGCAGCGTTGAAGATAGCGGGACAGGTTATGAAAAACTGTTTTTT.

This chain uses TRBV6-5 with TRBJ1-2; the D is unclear. The CDR3 runs to 14 residues. Deletions cut 4 bases from V and 0 bases from J, with 9 bases between. The germline CDR1 and CDR2 sequences are MNHEY and SVGAGI. The CDR3 is CASSLDHTNYGYTF. The DNA of the CDR3 is TGTGCCAGCAGTTTGGACCATACTAACTATGGCTACACCTTC.